This TCR beta chain was found in a study of blood T cell repertoires in COVID-19. Trimming removed 6 bases at V and 3 bases at J, with 11 bases between. The germline V gene has CDR1 MRHNA and CDR2 SNTAGT. The CDR3 spans 14 residues. TCRdb's copy holds only in-frame clones and misses some; the assay was immunoSEQ multiplex PCR. Counted here are about 140,000 clones, about 91% occurring once; the ten biggest clones make up 1.5%. The material sequenced was peripheral blood. The source of this sequence is an older woman with acute or convalescent COVID-19. The V and J genes are TRBV6-4 and TRBJ1-4, with D perhaps matching TRBD1 (5 bases). CDR3: CASSVGGANEKLFF. CDR3 coding DNA: TGTGCCAGCAGCGTCGGGGGTGCTAATGAAAAACTGTTTTTT.